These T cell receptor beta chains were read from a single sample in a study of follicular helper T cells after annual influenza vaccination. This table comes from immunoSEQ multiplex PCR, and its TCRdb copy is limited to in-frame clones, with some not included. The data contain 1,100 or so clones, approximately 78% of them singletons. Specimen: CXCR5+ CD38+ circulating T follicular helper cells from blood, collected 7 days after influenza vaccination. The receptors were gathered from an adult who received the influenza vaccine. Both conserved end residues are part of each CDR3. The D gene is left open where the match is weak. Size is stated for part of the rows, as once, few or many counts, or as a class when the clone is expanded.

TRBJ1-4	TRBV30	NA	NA	TGTGCCTGGAGTGTATCCGGGACCGCACACGAAAAACTGTTTTTT	CAWSVSGTAHEKLFF
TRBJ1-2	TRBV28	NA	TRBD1	TGTGCCAGCAGTCTGTGGACAGGAGAGACTAACTATGGCTACACCTTC	CASSLWTGETNYGYTF
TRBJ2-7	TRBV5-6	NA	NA	TGTGCCAGCAGCTCGACCTACAACGAGCAGTACTTC	CASSSTYNEQYF
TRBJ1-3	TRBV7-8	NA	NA	TGTGCCAGCAGCTTAGCCGGGGAAAACACCATATATTTT	CASSLAGENTIYF
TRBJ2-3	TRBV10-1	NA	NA	TGCGCCAGCAGTGACCATAGTTTGGGTACGCAGTATTTT	CASSDHSLGTQYF
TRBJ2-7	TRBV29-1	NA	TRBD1	TGCAGCGCTGGGACAGCGACCTACGAGCAGTACTTC	CSAGTATYEQYF
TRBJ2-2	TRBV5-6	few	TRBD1	TGTGCCAGCATCGACAGGGACACCGGGGAGCTGTTTTTT	CASIDRDTGELFF
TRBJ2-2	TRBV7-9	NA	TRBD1	TGTGCCAGCAGCCTCGGACAGGGGGACACCGGGGAGCTGTTTTTT	CASSLGQGDTGELFF
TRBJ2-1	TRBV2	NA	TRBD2	TGTGCCAGCAGTGAAGGAATGGGGGTAGCGGGAGGCCGGGACAATGAGCAGTTCTTC	CASSEGMGVAGGRDNEQFF
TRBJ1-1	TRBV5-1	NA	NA	TGCGCCAGCAGTAATAAAGGGGGGGACACTGAAGCTTTCTTT	CASSNKGGDTEAFF
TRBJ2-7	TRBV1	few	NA	TGCACCAGCAGACGGCTAGCCTACGACGAGCAGTACTTC	CTSRRLAYDEQYF
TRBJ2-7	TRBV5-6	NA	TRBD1	TGTGCCAGCAGCTTCGGGACAGGGGGTACCTACGAGCAGTACTTC	CASSFGTGGTYEQYF
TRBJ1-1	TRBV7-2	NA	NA	TGTGCCAGCAGCTTAGCGGGACGCCTAACTGAAGCTTTCTTT	CASSLAGRLTEAFF
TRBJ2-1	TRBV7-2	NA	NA	TGTGCCAGCAGCAGCTACGGGACTCAGCAGTTCTTC	CASSSYGTQQFF
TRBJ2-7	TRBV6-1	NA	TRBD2	TGTGCCACACACACTAGCGGGAGGGTTCACGAGCAGTACTTC	CATHTSGRVHEQYF
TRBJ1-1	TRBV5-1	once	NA	TGCGCCAGCAGCTCCTATGGGGGACCCTACACTGAAGCTTTCTTT	CASSSYGGPYTEAFF
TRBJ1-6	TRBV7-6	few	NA	TGTGCCAGCAGCCAAACCGGGGGTAATTCACCCCTCCACTTT	CASSQTGGNSPLHF